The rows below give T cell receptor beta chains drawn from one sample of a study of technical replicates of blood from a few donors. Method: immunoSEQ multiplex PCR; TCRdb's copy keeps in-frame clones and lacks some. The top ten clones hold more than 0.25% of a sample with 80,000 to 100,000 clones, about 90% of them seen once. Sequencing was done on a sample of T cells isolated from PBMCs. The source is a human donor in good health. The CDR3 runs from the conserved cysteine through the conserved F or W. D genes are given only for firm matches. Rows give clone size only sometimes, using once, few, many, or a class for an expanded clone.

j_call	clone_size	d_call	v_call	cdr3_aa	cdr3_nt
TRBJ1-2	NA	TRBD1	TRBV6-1	CASSEMGQGAGGYTF	TGTGCCAGCAGTGAAATGGGACAGGGGGCTGGCGGCTACACCTTC
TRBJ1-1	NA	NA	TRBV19	CASMGLSGRSNTEAFF	TGTGCCAGTATGGGTCTGTCTGGGAGGTCCAACACTGAAGCTTTCTTT
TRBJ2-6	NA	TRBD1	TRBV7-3	CASSSLLFGQGVSGANVLTF	TGTGCCAGCAGCTCCCTTTTGTTTGGACAGGGGGTCTCTGGGGCCAACGTCCTGACTTTC
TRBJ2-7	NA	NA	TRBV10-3	CAIGRDVLGGEQYF	TGTGCCATAGGGCGGGACGTCCTTGGAGGAGAGCAGTACTTC
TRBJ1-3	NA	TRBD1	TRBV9	CASTRGLGNTIYF	TGTGCCAGCACCAGGGGGCTCGGAAACACCATATATTTT
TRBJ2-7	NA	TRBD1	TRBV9	CASSVEDRGHEQYF	TGTGCCAGCAGCGTAGAGGACAGGGGCCACGAGCAGTACTTC
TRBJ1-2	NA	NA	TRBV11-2	CASSLVRESTYGYTF	TGTGCCAGCAGCTTAGTTCGGGAAAGTACTTATGGCTACACCTTC
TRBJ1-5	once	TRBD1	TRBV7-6	CASSLTDRRFGQPQHF	TGTGCCAGCAGCTTAACGGACAGGCGGTTCGGTCAGCCCCAGCATTTT
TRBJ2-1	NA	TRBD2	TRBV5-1	CASSLGERLAGGQFF	TGCGCCAGCAGCTTGGGCGAAAGACTAGCGGGAGGGCAGTTCTTC
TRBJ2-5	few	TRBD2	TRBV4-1	CASSHPGLAGGPGQETQYF	TGCGCCAGCAGCCATCCCGGACTAGCGGGAGGGCCGGGACAAGAGACCCAGTACTTC
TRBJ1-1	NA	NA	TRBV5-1	CASSLEVRGTEAFF	TGCGCCAGCAGCTTGGAGGTACGGGGCACTGAAGCTTTCTTT
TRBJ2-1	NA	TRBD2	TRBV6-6	CASSYSRLASYNEQFF	TGTGCCAGCAGTTACTCGCGACTAGCGAGCTACAATGAGCAGTTCTTC
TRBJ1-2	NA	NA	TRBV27	CASRQQGYYGYTF	TGTGCCAGCAGGCAACAAGGTTACTACGGCTACACCTTC
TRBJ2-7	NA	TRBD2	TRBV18	CASSPLPQAGDEQYF	TGTGCCAGCTCACCACTCCCCCAAGCGGGGGACGAGCAGTACTTC
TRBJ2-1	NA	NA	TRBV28	CASSLGQNQGNNEQFF	TGTGCCAGCAGTTTGGGTCAGAACCAGGGGAACAATGAGCAGTTCTTC
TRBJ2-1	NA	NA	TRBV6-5	CASSYSILAANNEQFF	TGTGCCAGCAGTTACTCTATTTTAGCCGCGAACAATGAGCAGTTCTTC
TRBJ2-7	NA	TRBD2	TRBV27	CASSSPKWREGRYGQYF	TGTGCCAGCAGTTCGCCAAAATGGCGGGAGGGCCGGTACGGGCAGTACTTC
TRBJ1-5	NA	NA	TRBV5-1	CASSLAGNQPQHF	TGCGCCAGCAGCTTGGCAGGCAATCAGCCCCAGCATTTT
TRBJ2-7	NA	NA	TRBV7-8	CASTTNDGSTPSYEQYF	TGTGCCAGCACCACGAATGACGGGAGTACCCCCTCCTACGAGCAGTACTTC
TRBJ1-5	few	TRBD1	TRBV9	CASSVGTDNQPQHF	TGTGCCAGCAGCGTGGGGACAGACAATCAGCCCCAGCATTTT
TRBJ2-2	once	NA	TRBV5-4	CASISSTGELFF	TGTGCCAGCATTTCTAGCACCGGGGAGCTGTTTTTT
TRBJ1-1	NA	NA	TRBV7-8	CASSLRGRNTEAFF	TGTGCCAGCAGCTTACGAGGCAGGAACACTGAAGCTTTCTTT
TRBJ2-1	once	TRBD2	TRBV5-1	CASSRGVGEILFF	TGCGCCAGCAGCCGGGGGGTGGGGGAAATCTTGTTCTTC
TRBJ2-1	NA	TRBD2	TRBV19	CASKGLAGDTSYNEQFF	TGTGCCAGTAAGGGGCTAGCGGGGGATACCTCCTACAATGAGCAGTTCTTC
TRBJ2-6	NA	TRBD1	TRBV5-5	CASRHPSGQSSGANVLTF	TGTGCCAGCAGACACCCGTCGGGACAGAGCTCTGGGGCCAACGTCCTGACTTTC
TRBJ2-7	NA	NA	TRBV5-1	CASSLGQGKQYF	TGCGCCAGCAGCCTTGGGCAGGGGAAGCAGTACTTC
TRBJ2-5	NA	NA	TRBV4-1	CASSPVGLTERAQETQYF	TGCGCCAGCAGCCCCGTGGGGTTGACGGAGAGGGCGCAAGAGACCCAGTACTTC
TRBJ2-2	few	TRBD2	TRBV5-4	CASSPMGLASTGELFF	TGTGCCAGCAGCCCAATGGGACTAGCGAGCACCGGGGAGCTGTTTTTT
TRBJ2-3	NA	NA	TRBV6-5	CASRSRGGGTDTQYF	TGTGCCAGCAGATCAAGGGGGGGCGGGACAGATACGCAGTATTTT
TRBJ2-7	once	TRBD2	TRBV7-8	CASSLTRGGDYEQYF	TGTGCCAGCAGCTTAACGCGGGGGGGAGACTACGAGCAGTACTTC
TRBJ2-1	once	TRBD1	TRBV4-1	CASSPGQDYNEQFF	TGCGCCAGCAGCCCGGGACAGGATTACAATGAGCAGTTCTTC
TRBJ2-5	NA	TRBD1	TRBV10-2	CASRYDREGGETQYF	TGCGCCAGCAGATACGACAGGGAAGGTGGAGAGACCCAGTACTTC
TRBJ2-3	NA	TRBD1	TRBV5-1	CASSRQGNTDTQYF	TGCGCCAGCAGCCGACAGGGGAACACAGATACGCAGTATTTT
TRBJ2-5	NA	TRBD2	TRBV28	CASTLRAAGRQYF	TGTGCCAGCACACTTAGGGCAGCGGGACGCCAGTACTTC
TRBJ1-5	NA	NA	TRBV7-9	CASSLAGHNQPQHF	TGTGCCAGCAGCTTAGCTGGACACAATCAGCCCCAGCATTTT
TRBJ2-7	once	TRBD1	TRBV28	CASSYIFRARDRGYEQYF	TGTGCCAGCAGTTATATCTTTCGGGCGCGGGACAGGGGGTACGAGCAGTACTTC
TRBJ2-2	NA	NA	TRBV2	CASSSVVRTGELFF	TGTGCCAGCAGTTCTGTAGTGCGCACCGGGGAGCTGTTTTTT
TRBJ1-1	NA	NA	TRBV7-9	CASSKNGQGSEAFF	TGTGCCAGCAGTAAAAATGGGCAGGGGAGTGAAGCTTTCTTT
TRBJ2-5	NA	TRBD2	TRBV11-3	CASSSRGEETQYF	TGTGCCAGCAGCAGCCGGGGGGAAGAGACCCAGTACTTC
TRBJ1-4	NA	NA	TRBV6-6	CASSYPSGQENEKLFF	TGTGCCAGCAGTTACCCCTCGGGACAAGAGAATGAAAAACTGTTTTTT
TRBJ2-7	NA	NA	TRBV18	CASSPAGVGEQYF	TGTGCCAGCTCACCGGCCGGGGTAGGCGAGCAGTACTTC
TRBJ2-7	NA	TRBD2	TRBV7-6	CASSLRLAGGYGEQYF	TGTGCCAGCAGCCTTCGACTAGCGGGAGGGTATGGGGAGCAGTACTTC
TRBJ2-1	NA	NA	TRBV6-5	CASSYTDYNEQFF	TGTGCCAGCAGTTACACTGATTACAATGAGCAGTTCTTC
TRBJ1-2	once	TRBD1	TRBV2	CASRPTGGGDGYTF	TGTGCCAGCAGACCCACAGGGGGGGGAGATGGCTACACCTTC
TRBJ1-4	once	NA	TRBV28	CASSLFREGEKLFF	TGTGCCAGCAGTTTGTTTAGGGAGGGCGAAAAACTGTTTTTT
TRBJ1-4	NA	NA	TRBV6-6	CASSYSIAGGRLFF	TGTGCCAGCAGTTACTCGATTGCGGGTGGAAGGCTGTTTTTT
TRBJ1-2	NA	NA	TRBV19	CASSIRGGTPYGYTF	TGTGCCAGTAGTATCCGAGGCGGGACCCCCTATGGCTACACCTTC
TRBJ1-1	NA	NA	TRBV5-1	CASSLLGGMNTEAFF	TGCGCCAGCAGCTTGCTAGGAGGGATGAACACTGAAGCTTTCTTT
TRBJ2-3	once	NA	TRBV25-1	CASSEGLAGRFTDTQYF	TGTGCCAGCAGTGAAGGTCTAGCAGGCAGATTCACAGATACGCAGTATTTT
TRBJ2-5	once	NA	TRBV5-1	CASSLEFLGGRETQYF	TGCGCCAGCAGCTTGGAGTTCTTGGGGGGAAGGGAGACCCAGTACTTC
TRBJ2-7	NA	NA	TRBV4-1	CASSQVYGSFYEQYF	TGCGCCAGCAGCCAAGTATACGGGTCGTTCTACGAGCAGTACTTC
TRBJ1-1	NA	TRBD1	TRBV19	CATSNRGGEAFF	TGTGCCACCTCGAACAGGGGAGGTGAAGCTTTCTTT